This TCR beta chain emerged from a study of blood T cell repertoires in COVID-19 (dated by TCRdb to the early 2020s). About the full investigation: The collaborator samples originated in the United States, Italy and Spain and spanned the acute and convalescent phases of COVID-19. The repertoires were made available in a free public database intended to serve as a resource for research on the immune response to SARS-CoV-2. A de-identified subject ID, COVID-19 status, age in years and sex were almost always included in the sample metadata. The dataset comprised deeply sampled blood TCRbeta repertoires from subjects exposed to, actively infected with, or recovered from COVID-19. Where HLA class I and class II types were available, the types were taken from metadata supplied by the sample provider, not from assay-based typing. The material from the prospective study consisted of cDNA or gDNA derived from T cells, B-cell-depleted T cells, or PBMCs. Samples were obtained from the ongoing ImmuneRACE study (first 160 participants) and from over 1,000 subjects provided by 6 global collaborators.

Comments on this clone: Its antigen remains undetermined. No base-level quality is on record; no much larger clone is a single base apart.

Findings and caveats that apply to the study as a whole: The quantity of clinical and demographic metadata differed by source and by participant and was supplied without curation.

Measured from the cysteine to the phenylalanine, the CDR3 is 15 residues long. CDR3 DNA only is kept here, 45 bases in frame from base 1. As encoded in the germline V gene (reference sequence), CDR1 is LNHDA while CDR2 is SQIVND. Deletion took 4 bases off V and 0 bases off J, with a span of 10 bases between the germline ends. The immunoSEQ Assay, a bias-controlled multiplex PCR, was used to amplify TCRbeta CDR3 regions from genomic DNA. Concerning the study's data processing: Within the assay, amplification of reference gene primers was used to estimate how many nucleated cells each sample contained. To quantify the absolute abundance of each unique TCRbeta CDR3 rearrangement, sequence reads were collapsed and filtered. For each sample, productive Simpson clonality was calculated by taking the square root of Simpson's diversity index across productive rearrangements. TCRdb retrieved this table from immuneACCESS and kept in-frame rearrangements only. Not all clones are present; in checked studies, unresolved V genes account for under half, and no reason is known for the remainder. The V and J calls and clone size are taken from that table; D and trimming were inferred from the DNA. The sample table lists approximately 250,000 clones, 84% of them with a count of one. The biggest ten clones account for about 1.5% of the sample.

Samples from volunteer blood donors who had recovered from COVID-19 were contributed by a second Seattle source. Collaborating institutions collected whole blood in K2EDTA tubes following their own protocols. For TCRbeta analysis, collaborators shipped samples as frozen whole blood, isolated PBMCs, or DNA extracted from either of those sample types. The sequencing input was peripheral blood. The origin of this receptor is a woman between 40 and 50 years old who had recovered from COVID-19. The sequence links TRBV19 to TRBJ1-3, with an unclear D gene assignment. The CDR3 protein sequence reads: CASSSPGGSGNTIYF. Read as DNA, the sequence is TGTGCCAGTAGTAGCCCCGGTGGCTCTGGAAACACCATATATTTT. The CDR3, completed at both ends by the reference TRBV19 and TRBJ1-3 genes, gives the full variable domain DGGITQSPKYLFRKEGQNVTLSCEQNLNHDAMYWYRQDPGQGLRLIYYSQIVNDFQKGDIAEGYSVSREKKESFPLTVTSAQKNPTAFYLCASSSPGGSGNTIYFGEGSWLTVV.